These T cell receptor beta chains were read from a single sample in a study of control samples from healthy donors and cancer patients. Assay used: immunoSEQ multiplex PCR; TCRdb lists only in-frame clones, some missing. The top ten clones hold 3.6% of a sample with roughly 130,000 clones, 85% to 95% of them seen once. The specimen sequenced was blood. Source of these receptors: a man aged 25 to 40 in good health. Both conserved end residues are part of each CDR3. Fields, in order: J gene, V gene, D gene, CDR3 protein. D genes are given only for firm matches.

TRBJ2-1 | TRBV18 | NA | CASSRGKLGAANEQFF
TRBJ1-4 | TRBV19 | NA | CASSTGTRLNEKLFF
TRBJ2-7 | TRBV7-9 | TRBD1 | CASSQGAYEQYF
TRBJ1-5 | TRBV28 | NA | CASLSGNNQPQHF
TRBJ1-4 | TRBV11-3 | NA | CASSLLGRF
TRBJ1-1 | TRBV4-1 | NA | CASSQRTPRQGEAFF
TRBJ2-2 | TRBV20-1 | TRBD2 | CSASRSGVNTGELFF
TRBJ1-2 | TRBV29-1 | TRBD1 | CSVLTGVWGYTF
TRBJ2-7 | TRBV7-9 | NA | CASREGLSSASF
TRBJ1-2 | TRBV5-8 | NA | CASSLSGTANYGYTF
TRBJ1-4 | TRBV3-1/TRBV3-2 | NA | CASSQFEGGEKLFF
TRBJ2-7 | TRBV3-1/TRBV3-2 | TRBD2 | CASSLSPSLAGAPYEQYF
TRBJ1-2 | TRBV28 | NA | CASKSASGDRRGYTF
TRBJ1-5 | TRBV7-8 | NA | CASSLQRAGLSGNQPQHF
TRBJ2-3 | TRBV7-2 | TRBD1 | CASSRKTGSTDTQYF
TRBJ2-7 | TRBV4-1 | NA | CASSQGSTPLLEQYF
TRBJ2-2 | TRBV30 | TRBD2 | CAWSREGPGELFF
TRBJ1-3 | TRBV5-4 | NA | CASSLGQGPGNTIYF
TRBJ2-3 | TRBV13 | TRBD2 | CASSLDDIRGGETDTQYF
TRBJ2-7 | TRBV4-1 | NA | CASSQGQGTSYEQYF
TRBJ1-5 | TRBV4-3 | NA | CASSQSGGYQPQHF
TRBJ2-7 | TRBV27 | TRBD1 | CASSSSRTGRYEQYF
TRBJ2-5 | TRBV6-5 | TRBD1 | CASSYRGPETQYF
TRBJ2-7 | TRBV30 | TRBD1 | CAWRSRTGGGYEQYF
TRBJ2-7 | TRBV25-1 | NA | CASSDLYRDSYEQYF
TRBJ2-1 | TRBV11-2 | TRBD1 | CASSLVQGAYNEQFF
TRBJ2-2 | TRBV7-9 | NA | CASSLAGTGELFF
TRBJ1-4 | TRBV4-3 | TRBD1 | CASSQDLQGVTNEKLFF
TRBJ2-7 | TRBV7-2 | TRBD2 | CASSPSGAGGLEQYF
TRBJ2-1 | TRBV4-3 | TRBD1 | CASSPRQGASDNEQFF
TRBJ2-1 | TRBV9 | TRBD2 | CASSVGGGYNEQFF
TRBJ1-5 | TRBV5-1 | TRBD1 | CASSPGQGASQPQHF
TRBJ2-7 | TRBV7-2 | NA | CASSLGPDSTYEQYF
TRBJ2-2 | TRBV24-1 | NA | CATSAGRGRPGELFF
TRBJ1-4 | TRBV5-1 | NA | CASSLADPNEKLFF
TRBJ2-3 | TRBV5-1 | NA | CASRSPTDTQYF
TRBJ2-2 | TRBV7-9 | NA | CASSLFLGRTAANTGELFF
TRBJ1-1 | TRBV19 | NA | CATSVGYRSMNTEAFF
TRBJ1-2 | TRBV27 | TRBD1 | CASRSRQGDGYTF
TRBJ1-4 | TRBV9 | TRBD1 | CASSVTGGDEKLFF
TRBJ1-2 | TRBV4-1 | TRBD1 | CASSQDGTGGNYGYTF
TRBJ1-1 | TRBV7-3 | TRBD1 | CASSYDRATEAFF
TRBJ1-2 | TRBV5-4 | TRBD1 | CASSLRDRTYGYTF
TRBJ1-6 | TRBV28 | TRBD1 | CASIAFGTGVNSPLHF
TRBJ1-2 | TRBV5-1 | NA | CASSLERGSDGYTF
TRBJ2-5 | TRBV12-3/TRBV12-4 | NA | CASREGMEETQYF
TRBJ1-1 | TRBV3-1/TRBV3-2 | TRBD1 | CASSLGQGGRAFF